One sample yielded the 7 T cell receptor beta chains listed below, sequenced in a study of identical twins. One entry per CDR3 protein results from TCRdb running MiXCR on the 5' RACE reads. The data contain about 720,000 distinct CDR3 sequences, approximately 9% of them singletons. The data were also submitted as part of a second study, on yellow fever vaccine responses in identical twins.

Sequencing was carried out using PBMCs. Receptor source: a woman younger than 30 in good health.

V is TRBV29-1 and J is TRBJ2-3; 7 nucleotides align to TRBD1. The CDR3 contains 15 residues. The germline CDR1 and CDR2 sequences are SQVTM and ANQGSEA. Trimming cost V 3 bases and J 7 bases; bases outside gene matches: 13. CDR3 loop: CSVESSGTETNTQYF. The CDR3 bases are TGCAGCGTTGAGTCCTCCGGGACAGAAACCAATACGCAGTATTTT.

The V call is TRBV5-1, the J call TRBJ1-4; the D gene is possibly TRBD1 (5 bases). The CDR3 covers 15 residues. The germline CDR1 and CDR2 sequences are SGHRS and YFSETQ. V lost 1 base and J 5 bases, leaving 12 bases between the germline ends. The DNA for the CDR3 is TGCGCCAGCAGCTTGATCGGGGCCGAAAATGAAAAACTGTTTTTT. Its translation is CASSLIGAENEKLFF.

V usage is TRBV7-2 and J usage is TRBJ2-3; 10 bases line up with TRBD1. The CDR3 runs to 14 residues. V dropped 2 bases and J dropped 8; count of bases not matched to a gene: 4. Germline CDR1 is SGHTA and CDR2 is FQGNSA. The CDR3 coding sequence is TGTGCCAGCAGCTTAAGGGACAGGGGAGTTACGCAGTATTTT. It yields the protein CASSLRDRGVTQYF.

This clonotype was seen a few times. The chain links TRBV6-1 to TRBJ2-5; 11 bases are shared with TRBD2. V shed 6 bases, J shed 1 base, and the junction held 4 bases outside the gene matches. Germline CDR1 and CDR2: MNHNS and SASEGT. This CDR3 spans 15 amino acids. The CDR3 loop reads CASRRTSGSQETQYF. CDR3 DNA: TGTGCCAGCAGACGGACTAGCGGGTCCCAAGAGACCCAGTACTTC.

This chain links TRBV11-2 with TRBJ2-3; D perhaps matches TRBD2 (5 bases). Germline lookup yields CDR1 SGHAT and CDR2 FQNNGV. CDR3 length: 15 residues. Trimming took off 5 bases at V and 0 bases at J, with 12 bases between the two ends. CDR3 sequence (DNA): TGTGCCAGCAGCCCGGGAATAACCAGCACAGATACGCAGTATTTT. It translates to CASSPGITSTDTQYF.

This clonotype was counted ten times or more. V usage is TRBV5-1 and J usage is TRBJ2-1; D ambiguous. Trimming shortened V by 0 bases and J by 10 bases, and 11 bases separated the two germline ends. CDR3 length: 13 residues. Germline loops: CDR1 SGHRS, CDR2 YFSETQ. CDR3 loop: CASSLALGAEQFF. The CDR3 bases are TGCGCCAGCAGCTTGGCCTTAGGAGCCGAGCAGTTCTTC.

This clonotype has a handful of counts. The chain has TRBV2 and TRBJ2-1, with 10 bases lining up with TRBD2. Germline V gene data show CDR1 as SNHLY and CDR2 as FYNNEI. Trimming took 2 bases from V and 4 from J; bases not matched to a gene: 14. The CDR3 contains 19 residues. The CDR3 loop reads CASSESPQTSGYLYNEQFF. The CDR3 nucleotides are TGTGCCAGCAGTGAATCCCCCCAGACTAGCGGGTATCTTTACAATGAGCAGTTCTTC. Supplemented by reference TRBV2 and TRBJ2-1, the full variable domain reads EPEVTQTPSHQVTQMGQEVILRCVPISNHLYFYWYRQILGQKVEFLVSFYNNEISEKSEIFDDQFSVERPDGSNFTLKIRSTKLEDSAMYFCASSESPQTSGYLYNEQFFGPGTRLTVL.